Presented here are 19 T cell receptor beta chains from one specimen sequenced in a study of cytomegalovirus exposure and HLA in healthy donors. In the PCR, 60 Vbeta and 13 Jbeta primers were used. Only in-frame clones appear in the TCRdb table, and some are missing; sequencing was by immunoSEQ multiplex PCR. The sample lists 250,000 to 350,000 clones, 86% occurring once. The source material was PBMCs. These receptors originate from a middle-aged man in good health and CMV-seropositive.

This chain connects TRBV7-5 to TRBJ1-6; the D call of TRBD1 is as the table states it, not checked on the DNA. TRBV7-5 is termed a pseudogene. This CDR3 is 16 amino acids long. Here the CDR3 reads CARSFHRDSYNSPLHF. As DNA, the CDR3 is TGTGCCAGAAGCTTCCACAGGGATTCCTATAATTCACCCCTCCACTTT.

The table lists this clone with a few counts. V gene TRBV29-1 combines with J gene TRBJ2-1, with D tentatively TRBD2 (6 bases). V was clipped by 0 bases and J by 12 bases, with 9 bases between them. The CDR3 runs to 11 residues. CDR1 is SQVTM, CDR2 ANQGSEA, per germline. CDR3 loop: CSVEEGGGQFF. Written as DNA, the CDR3 is TGCAGCGTTGAAGAGGGGGGAGGGCAGTTCTTC.

This clone occurred a few times. A read error may account for a junction end that differs from germline. V usage is TRBV5-4 and J usage is TRBJ2-7, with 16 nucleotides matching TRBD2. The CDR3 runs 15 residues. Germline CDR1 and CDR2: SGHNT and YYREEE (reference sequence). The CDR3 DNA follows: TGTGCCAGCAGCTTGGGGGGACTAGCGGGAGGGCAGACTGAGTTC. This translates into CASSLGGLAGGQTEF.

The chain links TRBV18 to TRBJ1-1, with D possibly matching TRBD1 (5 bases). V gave up 3 bases and J gave up 1 base, with 9 bases separating them. The CDR3 has 14 amino acids. The germline gives CDR1 KGHSH, CDR2 LQKENI. CDR3 nucleotides: TGTGCCAGCTCACCCAGGGTTTCGAACACTGAAGCTTTCTTT. Residues: CASSPRVSNTEAFF.

The chain couples TRBV5-1 to TRBJ2-7; 9 nucleotides align to TRBD1. The CDR3 spans 15 residues. V was clipped by 4 bases and J by 5 bases; unmatched bases: 10. CDR1 is SGHRS and CDR2 is YFSETQ in the germline V gene. The CDR3 nucleotides are TGCGCCAGCAGCACGCCCGGGACAGGGCTCGACGAGCAGTACTTC. Translation: CASSTPGTGLDEQYF.

The V and J genes are TRBV25-1 and TRBJ2-5, with 13 bases matching TRBD2. Germline CDR1 and CDR2: MGHDK and SYGVNS. V lost 4 bases, J lost 5 bases, and 7 bases stayed unmatched. The CDR3 has 16 amino acids. Here the CDR3 reads CASSGWTSGSRETQYF. The CDR3 DNA sequence: TGTGCCAGCAGTGGGTGGACTAGCGGGAGTCGGGAGACCCAGTACTTC.

This chain uses TRBV7-3 with TRBJ1-1; 7 bases map to TRBD1. The CDR3 extends over 14 amino acids. V gave up 2 bases and J gave up 4 bases; unmatched junction bases: 4. Germline values: CDR1 SGHTA, CDR2 FQGTGA. This CDR3 reads CASSLDRVGTEAFF. CDR3 coding DNA: TGTGCCAGCAGCTTAGACAGGGTTGGCACTGAAGCTTTCTTT.

The chain combines TRBV30 with TRBJ2-1; 14 bases are a match to TRBD2. Germline lookup yields CDR1 GTSNPN and CDR2 SVGIG (reference sequence). The CDR3 runs 15 residues. The trim removed 5 bases at V and 9 bases at J, leaving 9 bases unmatched. This chain's CDR3 is CAWAGTSGSLSEQFF. In nucleotides, the CDR3 is TGTGCCTGGGCCGGGACTAGCGGGAGTCTAAGTGAGCAGTTCTTC.

The gene calls are TRBV29-1 and TRBJ2-3; TRBD2 matches at 13 bases. The CDR3 covers 18 residues. Per the germline V gene, CDR1 is SQVTM and CDR2 is ANQGSEA. J lost 0 bases, V lost 6 bases, and 12 bases had no gene match. The CDR3 DNA follows: TGCAGCGTACAGGGGGCACTAGCGGGAGGGACTAGCACAGATACGCAGTATTTT. Translation: CSVQGALAGGTSTDTQYF.

The table lists this clone with a count of one. The V and J genes are TRBV15 and TRBJ2-1; 7 positions agree with TRBD2. Germline V CDR1 and CDR2: LNHNV, YYDKDF (reference sequence). J gave up 5 bases and V 0 bases, and 16 bases lay outside the gene matches. The length of the CDR3 is 19 residues. The CDR3 sequence: CATSRDLASGQYTNNEQFF. DNA of the CDR3: TGTGCCACCAGCAGAGATCTCGCTAGCGGACAATACACGAACAATGAGCAGTTCTTC.

This clone was detected once. The chain employs TRBV27 and TRBJ2-6; 8 nucleotides line up with TRBD1. The J segment lost 0 bases and the V segment lost 5 bases, leaving 3 bases of the junction unmatched. Germline-derived CDR1 and CDR2 are MNHEY and SMNVEV (reference sequence). The length of the CDR3 is 16 residues. This chain's CDR3 is CASSRDRHSGANVLTF. As DNA, the CDR3 is TGTGCCAGCAGTCGGGACAGGCACTCTGGGGCCAACGTCCTGACTTTC.

The chain is built from TRBV2 and TRBJ2-5; 10 nucleotides line up with TRBD2. The junction had 20 bases not matched to a gene; V was cut back by 6 bases and J by 7 bases. CDR1 and CDR2 from the germline V gene are SNHLY and FYNNEI. The CDR3 runs 18 residues. The CDR3 spells CASSAYAPTSGTTGTQYF. CDR3 sequence (DNA): TGTGCCAGCAGCGCTTACGCCCCCACTAGCGGGACCACAGGGACCCAGTACTTC. The complete variable domain, with remaining parts taken from reference TRBV2 and TRBJ2-5, reads EPEVTQTPSHQVTQMGQEVILRCVPISNHLYFYWYRQILGQKVEFLVSFYNNEISEKSEIFDDQFSVERPDGSNFTLKIRSTKLEDSAMYFCASSAYAPTSGTTGTQYFGPGTRLLVL.

V is TRBV2 and J is TRBJ1-2; D gene unclear. With 6 bases removed from V and 6 bases from J, the gap between germline ends came to 11 bases. Germline CDR1 reads SNHLY; CDR2 reads FYNNEI. This CDR3 region has 12 residues. The CDR3 spells CASRLATHGYTF. CDR3 DNA: TGTGCCAGCAGACTCGCCACCCATGGCTACACCTTC.

Comments on this clone: The junction and the germline gene differ at one end; a read error may be behind it. V is TRBV11-1 and J is TRBJ2-1; no clear D gene. Germline V gene sequence: CDR1 SGHAT, CDR2 FQDESV (reference sequence). This CDR3 spans 11 amino acids. CDR3 in DNA: TGTGCCAGCAGCTCCAACAATGAGCAGTTCTTC. It translates to CASSSNNEQFF. Looking up the rest from reference TRBV11-1 and TRBJ2-1 gives the full variable domain: EAEVAQSPRYKITEKSQAVAFWCDPISGHATLYWYRQILGQGPELLVQFQDESVVDDSQLPKDRFSAERLKGVDSTLKIQPAELGDSAMYLCASSSNNEQFFGPGTRLTVL.

The chain carries TRBV6-5 and TRBJ1-1; 7 bases fit TRBD1. CDR1 and CDR2 (germline): MNHEY, SVGAGI. Trimming removed 10 bases from V and 6 bases from J; junction bases left unmatched: 8. The CDR3 has 12 residues. CDR3 residues: CATRQGFAEAFF. The CDR3 DNA is TGTGCCACCAGACAGGGATTCGCTGAAGCTTTCTTT.

DNA of the CDR3: TGCGCCAGCAGCCAAGATGGCGGAGGTGACAATCAGCCCCAGCATTTT. Its protein is CASSQDGGGDNQPQHF. This rearrangement joins TRBV4-1 to TRBJ1-5; D gene uncertain. The CDR3 has 16 amino acids. Germline assignment: CDR1 MGHRA and CDR2 YSYEKL. V gave up 0 bases and J gave up 3 bases, with 12 bases separating them.

The rearrangement links TRBV9 to TRBJ2-1; a possible D gene is TRBD2 (6 bases). CDR1 is SGDLS, CDR2 YYNGEE, per germline. The ends were cut back, 3 bases at V and 8 bases at J, with 18 bases in the middle. The CDR3 runs 15 residues. The CDR3 protein is CASSDYPSDLDEQFF. The CDR3 DNA reads TGTGCCAGCAGCGACTATCCTAGCGACCTCGATGAGCAGTTCTTC.

The chain recombines TRBV15 with TRBJ2-2; weak D call: TRBD2 (5 bases). Trimming cost V 7 bases and J 1 base, with 10 bases left between them. The CDR3 sequence is 14 residues long. Germline CDR1 reads LNHNV; CDR2 reads YYDKDF (reference sequence). CDR3 DNA sequence: TGTGCCACCATAGGACTGTTGAACACCGGGGAGCTGTTTTTT. It translates to CATIGLLNTGELFF. Supplemented by reference TRBV15 and TRBJ2-2, the full variable domain reads DAMVIQNPRYQVTQFGKPVTLSCSQTLNHNVMYWYQQKSSQAPKLLFHYYDKDFNNEADTPDNFQSRRPNTSFCFLDIRSPGLGDTAMYLCATIGLLNTGELFFGEGSRLTVL.

J is TRBJ1-1 and V is TRBV7-9; 8 positions agree with TRBD1. The V segment lost 0 bases and the J segment 7 bases; nucleotides outside the gene matches: 7. Germline V gives CDR1 SEHNR, CDR2 FQNEAQ (reference sequence). This CDR3 region has 15 residues. CDR3 in DNA: TGTGCCAGCAGCTTAGCCCGGACAGGGCGGGGTGAAGCTTTCTTT. Its protein product is CASSLARTGRGEAFF.